A selection of T cell receptor beta chains follows, all from one sample in a study of CD8 T cells in ankylosing spondylitis. TCRdb re-called the 5' RACE reads with MiXCR, one entry per CDR3 protein. Among 200,000 to 250,000 distinct CDR3 sequences listed, about 7% were seen once. Sequenced sample: blood, either unsorted or a sorted T cell fraction (not recorded which). These receptors came from a male donor with ankylosing spondylitis. The CDR3 runs from the conserved cysteine through the conserved F or W. Each record gives: CDR3 protein, CDR3 DNA, J gene, V gene, D gene, clone size. A D gene is named only where the DNA matches it firmly. Size is omitted from some rows. Given values are once, few, many or a class for expanded clones.

CDR3: CASSTLITGQIYEQYF
DNA: TGTGCCAGTAGTACCCTGATTACGGGACAGATCTACGAGCAGTACTTC
J: TRBJ2-7
V: TRBV19
D: TRBD1
size: few

CDR3: CASSYRLAGVRFF
DNA: TGTGCCAGCAGTTACCGACTAGCGGGAGTCCGGTTCTTC
J: TRBJ2-1
V: TRBV28
D: TRBD2
size: -

CDR3: CASSPSGRAGEQFF
DNA: TGTGCCAGCAGCCCTAGCGGGAGGGCCGGTGAGCAGTTCTTC
J: TRBJ2-1
V: TRBV7-9
D: TRBD2
size: few

CDR3: CSVVPGNEQFF
DNA: TGCAGCGTTGTTCCCGGCAATGAGCAGTTCTTC
J: TRBJ2-1
V: TRBV29-1
D: -
size: many

CDR3: CASSVQPNTEAFF
DNA: TGTGCCAGCAGTGTCCAGCCCAACACTGAAGCTTTCTTT
J: TRBJ1-1
V: TRBV6-6
D: -
size: many

CDR3: CASSATVSYEQYF
DNA: TGTGCCAGTAGTGCAACAGTATCCTACGAGCAGTACTTC
J: TRBJ2-7
V: TRBV19
D: -
size: many

CDR3: CSVDGGISYNEQFF
DNA: TGCAGCGTTGATGGCGGGATATCCTACAATGAGCAGTTCTTC
J: TRBJ2-1
V: TRBV29-1
D: -
size: many

CDR3: CASSPGHPYGYTF
DNA: TGTGCCAGCAGCCCCGGGCACCCGTATGGCTACACCTTC
J: TRBJ1-2
V: TRBV4-1
D: -
size: -

CDR3: CASSFEVRSYEQYF
DNA: TGTGCCAGCAGCTTCGAGGTTCGCTCCTACGAGCAGTACTTC
J: TRBJ2-7
V: TRBV7-9
D: -
size: -

CDR3: CASSNGLAGKNIQYF
DNA: TGTGCCAGCAGTAATGGACTAGCGGGGAAAAACATTCAGTACTTC
J: TRBJ2-4
V: TRBV27
D: TRBD2
size: -

CDR3: CASSPRASGGDGYTF
DNA: TGTGCCAGCAGTCCTCGGGCCTCAGGAGGCGATGGCTACACCTTC
J: TRBJ1-2
V: TRBV12-3/TRBV12-4
D: -
size: many

CDR3: CASLGGSQETQYF
DNA: TGTGCCAGCCTGGGGGGCAGTCAAGAGACCCAGTACTTC
J: TRBJ2-5
V: TRBV11-2
D: -
size: -

CDR3: CASSPFGGGQPQHF
DNA: TGTGCCAGCAGTCCCTTTGGTGGGGGTCAGCCCCAGCATTTT
J: TRBJ1-5
V: TRBV6-2/TRBV6-3
D: -
size: many

CDR3: CASSPEVRGTSGNTIYF
DNA: TGTGCCAGCAGCCCAGAGGTCCGGGGGACCTCTGGAAACACCATATATTTT
J: TRBJ1-3
V: TRBV7-9
D: -
size: many

CDR3: CASSKARREYQYF
DNA: TGTGCCAGCAGCAAAGCGCGACGGGAGTACCAGTACTTC
J: TRBJ2-7
V: TRBV21-1
D: -
size: many

CDR3: CASSLSIQGHPAFF
DNA: TGTGCCAGCAGTTTATCGATACAGGGGCATCCAGCTTTCTTT
J: TRBJ1-1
V: TRBV27
D: TRBD1
size: -

CDR3: CSARGRTGRYEQYF
DNA: TGCAGTGCTAGGGGTCGGACAGGGCGGTACGAGCAGTACTTC
J: TRBJ2-7
V: TRBV20-1
D: TRBD1
size: many

CDR3: CASSLASRGQDTQYF
DNA: TGTGCCAGCAGCTTAGCTAGCAGGGGGCAAGATACGCAGTATTTT
J: TRBJ2-3
V: TRBV11-2
D: TRBD1
size: few

CDR3: CASSRGLNTGELFF
DNA: TGTGCCAGCAGCCGGGGACTGAACACCGGGGAGCTGTTTTTT
J: TRBJ2-2
V: TRBV3-1
D: -
size: many

CDR3: CASSFGQVKFF
DNA: TGTGCCAGCAGTTTTGGGCAGGTGAAGTTCTTC
J: TRBJ2-1
V: TRBV25-1
D: -
size: many

CDR3: CASSYRLAGGPNDEQYF
DNA: TGTGCCAGCAGCTACAGACTAGCGGGAGGGCCGAACGACGAGCAGTACTTC
J: TRBJ2-7
V: TRBV3-1
D: TRBD2
size: many

CDR3: CASSRGPPGTGELFF
DNA: TGCGCCAGCAGCAGAGGACCACCCGGCACCGGGGAGCTGTTTTTT
J: TRBJ2-2
V: TRBV4-1
D: -
size: many

CDR3: CASSQDLGGEYNEQFF
DNA: TGCGCCAGCAGCCAAGATCTAGGGGGGGAATACAATGAGCAGTTCTTC
J: TRBJ2-1
V: TRBV4-3
D: -
size: many

CDR3: CSAEGTPYEQYF
DNA: TGCAGTGCGGAGGGGACACCCTACGAGCAGTACTTC
J: TRBJ2-7
V: TRBV20-1
D: -
size: many

CDR3: CASKLMYNEQFF
DNA: TGTGCCAGCAAATTAATGTACAATGAGCAGTTCTTC
J: TRBJ2-1
V: TRBV6-1
D: -
size: many

CDR3: CASSQASGNSYEQYF
DNA: TGTGCCAGCAGCCAAGCTTCGGGGAACTCCTACGAGCAGTACTTC
J: TRBJ2-7
V: TRBV3-1
D: -
size: few

CDR3: CASSAGGYNEQFF
DNA: TGTGCCAGCAGCGCCGGGGGCTACAATGAGCAGTTCTTC
J: TRBJ2-1
V: TRBV9
D: -
size: -

CDR3: CASSLDAGVGNEQFF
DNA: TGTGCCAGCAGCTTAGACGCGGGAGTGGGCAATGAGCAGTTCTTC
J: TRBJ2-1
V: TRBV11-2
D: TRBD2
size: -

CDR3: CSARQGVTDTQYF
DNA: TGCAGCGCCAGACAGGGGGTGACAGATACGCAGTATTTT
J: TRBJ2-3
V: TRBV29-1
D: TRBD1
size: many

CDR3: CASSPSREGLGNIQYF
DNA: TGTGCCAGCAGCCCCTCACGGGAGGGCCTCGGAAACATTCAGTACTTC
J: TRBJ2-4
V: TRBV9
D: TRBD2
size: few

CDR3: CATRTGVGTDTQYF
DNA: TGTGCCACCCGAACAGGGGTAGGCACAGATACGCAGTATTTT
J: TRBJ2-3
V: TRBV2
D: TRBD1
size: many

CDR3: CSGTARDGLGTQYF
DNA: TGCAGCGGTACTGCCCGGGACGGTCTAGGGACCCAGTACTTC
J: TRBJ2-5
V: TRBV29-1
D: -
size: many

CDR3: CASSQDRDGEGALSEQYF
DNA: TGCGCCAGCAGCCAAGATCGGGACGGTGAGGGGGCACTAAGTGAGCAGTACTTC
J: TRBJ2-7
V: TRBV4-3
D: TRBD1
size: many

CDR3: CASSFRTSGIYEQFF
DNA: TGTGCCAGCAGCTTCCGGACTAGCGGGATATATGAGCAGTTCTTC
J: TRBJ2-1
V: TRBV7-9
D: TRBD2
size: few

CDR3: CASRQQGDHNEQFF
DNA: TGCGCCAGCAGACAACAGGGGGACCACAATGAGCAGTTCTTC
J: TRBJ2-1
V: TRBV4-3
D: TRBD1
size: -

CDR3: CASSVTGNYGYTF
DNA: TGTGCCAGCAGCGTAACAGGGAACTATGGCTACACCTTC
J: TRBJ1-2
V: TRBV9
D: -
size: -

CDR3: CASSPGLGGNQPQHF
DNA: TGCGCCAGCAGCCCGGGGTTGGGGGGGAATCAGCCCCAGCATTTT
J: TRBJ1-5
V: TRBV4-3
D: -
size: many

CDR3: CASSYSDGTYQEYDEQFF
DNA: TGTGCCAGCAGTTACTCTGATGGCACATACCAGGAATACGATGAGCAGTTCTTC
J: TRBJ2-1
V: TRBV6-5
D: -
size: many

CDR3: CASSTAGTGLNGYTF
DNA: TGTGCCAGCAGTACCGCCGGGACAGGGTTGAATGGCTACACCTTC
J: TRBJ1-2
V: TRBV27
D: TRBD1
size: many

CDR3: CASSTGTSGSEETQYF
DNA: TGTGCCAGCAGTACTGGGACTAGCGGATCCGAGGAGACCCAGTACTTC
J: TRBJ2-5
V: TRBV6-5
D: TRBD2
size: few

CDR3: CASSRSDAYEQYF
DNA: TGTGCCAGCAGTAGGAGTGATGCCTACGAGCAGTACTTC
J: TRBJ2-7
V: TRBV28
D: -
size: few

CDR3: CASSLNYREQYF
DNA: TGTGCCAGCAGCTTAAATTATAGGGAGCAGTACTTC
J: TRBJ2-7
V: TRBV7-2
D: -
size: many

CDR3: CASSLVLRAPGEADTQYF
DNA: TGTGCCAGCAGCTTAGTTTTACGGGCCCCGGGGGAAGCAGATACGCAGTATTTT
J: TRBJ2-3
V: TRBV11-2
D: -
size: few

CDR3: CASSSPFGNTIYF
DNA: TGTGCCAGCAGTTCCCCTTTTGGAAACACCATATATTTT
J: TRBJ1-3
V: TRBV12-3/TRBV12-4
D: -
size: many

CDR3: CASSLSGTRSDEQYF
DNA: TGTGCCAGCAGTTTAAGTGGCACGCGATCGGACGAGCAGTACTTC
J: TRBJ2-7
V: TRBV28
D: -
size: many